This TCR beta chain was observed in a study of T-cell memory formation after mild COVID-19. There are many counts of this clonotype. What it recognizes is unknown. Whole-study results and caveats: The SARS-CoV-2 specificity of second-wave clones reaching peak at day 37 remained unverified. A subset of responding clones appeared in pre-infection memory, suggesting cross-reactive memory joined.

TCRdb redid the calling of the 5' RACE reads with MiXCR, one entry per CDR3 protein. The table includes 550,000 to 700,000 distinct CDR3 sequences, around a sixth detected once. Sequenced: PBMCs or a T cell subset sorted from them (not recorded which). This TCR derives from an adult woman who had mild COVID-19 (a few samples of this study predate the infection). Cell type and time point are not known.

CDR3 nucleotide sequence: TGTGCCAGCAGCTTATTGTTGCCCCAAAACACAGATACGCAGTATTTT. It encodes CASSLLLPQNTDTQYF. V and J are TRBV7-2 and TRBJ2-3; the D is unclear. The V end lost 2 bases, the J end lost 2 bases, and 14 bases lay between the germline ends. Germline V gene lookup returns CDR1 SGHTA and CDR2 FQGNSA. The CDR3 sequence is 16 residues long.